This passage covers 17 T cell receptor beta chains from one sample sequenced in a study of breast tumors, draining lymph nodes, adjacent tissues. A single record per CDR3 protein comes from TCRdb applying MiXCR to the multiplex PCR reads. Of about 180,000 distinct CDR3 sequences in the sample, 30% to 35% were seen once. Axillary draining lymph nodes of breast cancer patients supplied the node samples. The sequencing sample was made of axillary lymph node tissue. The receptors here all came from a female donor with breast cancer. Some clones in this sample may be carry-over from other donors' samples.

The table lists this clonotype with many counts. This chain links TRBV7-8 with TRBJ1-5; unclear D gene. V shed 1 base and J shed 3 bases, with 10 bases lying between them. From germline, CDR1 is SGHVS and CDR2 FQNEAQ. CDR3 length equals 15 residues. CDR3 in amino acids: CASSLDLYANQPQHF. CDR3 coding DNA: TGTGCCAGCAGCTTAGATCTGTATGCCAATCAGCCCCAGCATTTT. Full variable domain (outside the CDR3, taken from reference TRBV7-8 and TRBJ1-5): GAGVSQSPRYKVAKRGQDVALRCDPISGHVSLFWYQQALGQGPEFLTYFQNEAQLDKSGLPSDRFFAERPEGSVSTLKIQRTQQEDSAVYLCASSLDLYANQPQHFGDGTRLSIL.

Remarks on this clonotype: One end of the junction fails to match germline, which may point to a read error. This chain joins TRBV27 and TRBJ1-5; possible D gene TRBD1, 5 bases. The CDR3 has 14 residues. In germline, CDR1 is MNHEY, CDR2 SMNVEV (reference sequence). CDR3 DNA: TGTGCCTGCAGTTCCCGGGACAGCAATCAGCCCCAGCATTTT. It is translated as CACSSRDSNQPQHF.

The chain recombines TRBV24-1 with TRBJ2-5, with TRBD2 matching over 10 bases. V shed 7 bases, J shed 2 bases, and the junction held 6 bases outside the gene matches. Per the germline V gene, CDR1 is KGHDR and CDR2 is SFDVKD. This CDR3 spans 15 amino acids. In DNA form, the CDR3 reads TGTGCCACCAGCGATCCGACTAGCGGGCAAGAGACCCAGTACTTC. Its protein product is CATSDPTSGQETQYF.

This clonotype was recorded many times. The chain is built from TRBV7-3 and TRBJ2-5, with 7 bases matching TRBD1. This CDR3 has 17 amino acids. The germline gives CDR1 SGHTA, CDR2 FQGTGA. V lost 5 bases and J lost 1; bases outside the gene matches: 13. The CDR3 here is CASSPGLGTDSQETQYF. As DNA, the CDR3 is TGTGCCAGCAGCCCCGGCCTAGGGACAGACTCCCAAGAGACCCAGTACTTC.

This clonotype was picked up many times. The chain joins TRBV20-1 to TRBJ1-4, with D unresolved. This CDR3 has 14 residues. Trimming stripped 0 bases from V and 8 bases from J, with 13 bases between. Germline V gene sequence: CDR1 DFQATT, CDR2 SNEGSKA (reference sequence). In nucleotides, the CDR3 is TGCAGTGCTAGAGAGGAAGGGCTCGTAGAAAAACTGTTTTTT. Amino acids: CSAREEGLVEKLFF.

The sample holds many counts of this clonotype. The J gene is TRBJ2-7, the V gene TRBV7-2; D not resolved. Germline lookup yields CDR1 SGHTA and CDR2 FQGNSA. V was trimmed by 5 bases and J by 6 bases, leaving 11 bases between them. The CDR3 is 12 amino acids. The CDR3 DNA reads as TGTGCCAGCAGCAAAATACCGCCCGAGCAGTACTTC. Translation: CASSKIPPEQYF.

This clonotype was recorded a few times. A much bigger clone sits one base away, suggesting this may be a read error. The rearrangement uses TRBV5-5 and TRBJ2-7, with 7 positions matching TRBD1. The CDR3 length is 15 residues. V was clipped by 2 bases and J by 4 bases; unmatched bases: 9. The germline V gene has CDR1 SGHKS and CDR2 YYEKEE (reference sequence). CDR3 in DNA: TGTGCCAGCAGCTTAGGACAGGCGAGGCCATACGAGCAGTACTTC. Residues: CASSLGQARPYEQYF.

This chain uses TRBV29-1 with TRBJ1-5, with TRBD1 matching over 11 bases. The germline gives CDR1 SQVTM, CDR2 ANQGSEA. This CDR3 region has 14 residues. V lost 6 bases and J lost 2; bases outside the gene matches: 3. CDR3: CSVGQGAGNQPQHF. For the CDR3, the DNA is TGCAGCGTCGGACAGGGGGCCGGCAATCAGCCCCAGCATTTT.

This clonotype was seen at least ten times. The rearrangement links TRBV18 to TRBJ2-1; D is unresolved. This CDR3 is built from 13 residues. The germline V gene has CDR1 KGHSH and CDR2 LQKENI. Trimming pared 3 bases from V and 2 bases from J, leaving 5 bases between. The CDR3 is CASSPLPYNEQFF. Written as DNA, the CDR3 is TGTGCCAGCTCACCTTTGCCCTACAATGAGCAGTTCTTC.

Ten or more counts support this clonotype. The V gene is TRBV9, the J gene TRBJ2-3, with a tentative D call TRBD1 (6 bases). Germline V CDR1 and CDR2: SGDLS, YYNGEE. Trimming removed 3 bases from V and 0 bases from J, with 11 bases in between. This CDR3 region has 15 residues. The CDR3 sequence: CASSEWDISTDTQYF. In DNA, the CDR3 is TGTGCCAGCAGCGAGTGGGACATAAGCACAGATACGCAGTATTTT.

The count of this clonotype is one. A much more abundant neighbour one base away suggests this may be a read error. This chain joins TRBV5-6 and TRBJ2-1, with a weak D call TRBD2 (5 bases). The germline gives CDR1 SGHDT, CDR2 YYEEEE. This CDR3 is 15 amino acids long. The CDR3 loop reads CASSRTPDMYNEQLF. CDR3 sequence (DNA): TGTGCCAGCAGCCGGACTCCCGATATGTACAATGAGCAGCTCTTC. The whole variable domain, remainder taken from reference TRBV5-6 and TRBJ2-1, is DAGVTQSPTHLIKTRGQQVTLRCSPKSGHDTVSWYQQALGQGPQFIFQYYEEEERQRGNFPDRFSGHQFPNYSSELNVNALLLGDSALYLCASSRTPDMYNEQLFGPGTRLTVL.

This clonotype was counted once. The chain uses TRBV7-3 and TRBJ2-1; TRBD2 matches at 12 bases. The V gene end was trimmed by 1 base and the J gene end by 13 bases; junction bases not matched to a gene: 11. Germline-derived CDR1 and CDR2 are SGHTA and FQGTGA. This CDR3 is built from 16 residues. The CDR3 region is CASSLMPSGGAESQFF. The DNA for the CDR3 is TGTGCCAGCAGCTTAATGCCTAGCGGGGGGGCGGAATCCCAGTTCTTC.

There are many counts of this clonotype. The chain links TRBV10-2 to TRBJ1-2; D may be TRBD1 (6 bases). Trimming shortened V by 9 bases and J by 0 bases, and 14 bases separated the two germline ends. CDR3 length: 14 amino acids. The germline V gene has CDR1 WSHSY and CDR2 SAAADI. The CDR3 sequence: CASYNGGPNYGYTF. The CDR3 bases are TGCGCCAGTTACAACGGGGGCCCTAACTATGGCTACACCTTC.

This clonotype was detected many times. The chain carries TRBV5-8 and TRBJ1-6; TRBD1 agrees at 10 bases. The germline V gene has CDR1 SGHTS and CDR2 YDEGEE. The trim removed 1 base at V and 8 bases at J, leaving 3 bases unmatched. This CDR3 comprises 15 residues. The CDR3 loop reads CASSLWDRGYSPLHF. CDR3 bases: TGTGCCAGCAGCTTGTGGGACAGGGGATATTCACCCCTCCACTTT.

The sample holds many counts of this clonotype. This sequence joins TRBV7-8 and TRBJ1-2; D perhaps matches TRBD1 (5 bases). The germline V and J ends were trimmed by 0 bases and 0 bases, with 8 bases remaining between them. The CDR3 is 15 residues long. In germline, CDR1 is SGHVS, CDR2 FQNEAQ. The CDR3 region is CASSLAMTANYGYTF. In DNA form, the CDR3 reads TGTGCCAGCAGCTTAGCCATGACAGCTAACTATGGCTACACCTTC.

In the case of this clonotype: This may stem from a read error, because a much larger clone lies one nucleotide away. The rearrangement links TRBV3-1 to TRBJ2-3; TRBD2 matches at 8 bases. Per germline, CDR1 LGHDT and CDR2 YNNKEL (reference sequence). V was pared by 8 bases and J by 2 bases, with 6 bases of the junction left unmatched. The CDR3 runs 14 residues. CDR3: CASGELAATDTQYF. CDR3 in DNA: TGTGCCAGCGGCGAACTAGCGGCCACAGATACGCAGTATTTT.

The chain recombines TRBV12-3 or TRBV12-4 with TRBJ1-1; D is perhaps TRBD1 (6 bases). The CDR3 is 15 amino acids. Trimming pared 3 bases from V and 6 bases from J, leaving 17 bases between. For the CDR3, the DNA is TGTGCCAGCAGTTTTGCCCAGGGGATAAGGCCTGAAGCTTTCTTT. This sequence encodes CASSFAQGIRPEAFF.